This T cell receptor beta chain derives from a study of blood T cells in healthy people across ages. At the level of the study: In model experiments, template switching was able to capture about one barcoded beta molecule for every two T cells that were present. Study outcomes and limitations: Reliance upon unsorted PBMCs precluded definitive naive versus antigen-experienced comparison.

The CDR3 spans 18 residues. The V end lost 2 bases, the J end lost 8 bases, and 25 bases lay between the germline ends. Per the germline V gene, CDR1 is SGHAT and CDR2 is FQNNGV. Roughly 9.8 milliliters of peripheral blood were drawn from each donor. Total RNA, at least 6 micrograms per sample, came from PBMCs. Combining a sample-barcoded 5' primer with a J-beta primer mix, a second PCR ran for roughly 7 to 11 cycles. In TCRdb, the 5' RACE reads were re-called with MiXCR into one record per CDR3 protein. The data hold around 800,000 distinct CDR3 sequences, with about 55% observed a single time. Concerning this clonotype itself: Its specificity is unknown.

The specimen was blood. J is TRBJ2-1 and V is TRBV11-2; TRBD2 is a possible D gene (6 bases). The source is a man older than 75 in good health. The CDR3 bases are TGTGCCAGCAGCTTATCAGTTCTGGGGGGAGGTAGAATACATGAGCAGTTCTTC. As protein: CASSLSVLGGGRIHEQFF.